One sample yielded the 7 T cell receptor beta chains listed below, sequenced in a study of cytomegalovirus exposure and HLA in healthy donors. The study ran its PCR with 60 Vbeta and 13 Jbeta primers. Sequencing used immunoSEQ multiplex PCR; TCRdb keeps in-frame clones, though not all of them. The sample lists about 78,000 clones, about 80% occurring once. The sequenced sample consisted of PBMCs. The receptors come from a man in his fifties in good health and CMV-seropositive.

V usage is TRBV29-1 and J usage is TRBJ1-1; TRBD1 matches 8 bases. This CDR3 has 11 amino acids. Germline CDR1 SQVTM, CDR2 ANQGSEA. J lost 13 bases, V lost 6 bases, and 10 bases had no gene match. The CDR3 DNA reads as TGCAGCGTCGCAACAGGGGGAAAAGATTTCTTT. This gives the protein CSVATGGKDFF.

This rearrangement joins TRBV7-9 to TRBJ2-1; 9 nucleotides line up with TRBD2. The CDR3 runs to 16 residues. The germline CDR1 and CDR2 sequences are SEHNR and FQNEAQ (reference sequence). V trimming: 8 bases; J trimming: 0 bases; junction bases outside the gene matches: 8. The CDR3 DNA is TGTGCCAGCCGAGGCGGGAGGGGAAGCTCCTACAATGAGCAGTTCTTC. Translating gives CASRGGRGSSYNEQFF.

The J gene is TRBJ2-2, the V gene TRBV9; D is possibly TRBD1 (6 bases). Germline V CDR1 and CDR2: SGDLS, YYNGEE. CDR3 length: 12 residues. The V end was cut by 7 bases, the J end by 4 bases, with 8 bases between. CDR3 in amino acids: CASEQGTGELFF. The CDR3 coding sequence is TGTGCCAGCGAACAGGGCACCGGGGAGCTGTTTTTT.

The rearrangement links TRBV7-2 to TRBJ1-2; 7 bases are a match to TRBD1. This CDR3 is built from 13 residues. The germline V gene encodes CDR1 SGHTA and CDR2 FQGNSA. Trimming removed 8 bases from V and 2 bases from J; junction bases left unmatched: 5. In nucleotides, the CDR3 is TGTGCCAGCTCACGGGACAGAAACTATGGCTACACCTTC. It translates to CASSRDRNYGYTF.

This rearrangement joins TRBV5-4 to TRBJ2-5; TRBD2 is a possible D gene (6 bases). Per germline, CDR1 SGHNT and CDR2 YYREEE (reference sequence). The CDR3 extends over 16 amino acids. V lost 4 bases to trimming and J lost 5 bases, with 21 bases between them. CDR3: CASSPGIGAGSETQYF. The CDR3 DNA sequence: TGTGCCAGCAGCCCAGGGATCGGGGCGGGATCGGAGACCCAGTACTTC.

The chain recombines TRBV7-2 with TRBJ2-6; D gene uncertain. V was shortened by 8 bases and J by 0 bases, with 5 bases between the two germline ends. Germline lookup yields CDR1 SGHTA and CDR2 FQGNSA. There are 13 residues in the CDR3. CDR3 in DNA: TGTGCCAGCGAGAGCTCTGGGGCCAACGTCCTGACTTTC. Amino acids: CASESSGANVLTF.

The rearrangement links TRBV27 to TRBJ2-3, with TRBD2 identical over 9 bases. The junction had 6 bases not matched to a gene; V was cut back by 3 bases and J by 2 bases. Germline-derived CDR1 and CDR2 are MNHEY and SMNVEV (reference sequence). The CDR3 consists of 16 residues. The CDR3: CASSFASGISTDTQYF. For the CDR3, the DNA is TGTGCCAGCAGTTTCGCTAGCGGGATTTCCACAGATACGCAGTATTTT.